The next 21 T cell receptor beta chains were all read from a single sample in a study of shared clonotypes between healthy human individuals. The repertoire was sequenced with immunoSEQ multiplex PCR; TCRdb's copy has only in-frame clones and lacks some. The sample lists around 510,000 clones; around 95% were seen once. Material for sequencing was naive CD4+ T cells sorted from blood. The subset here: CD45RA+ positively selected. These receptors were collected from a woman aged 25 to 39 in good health.

The chain has TRBV7-3 and TRBJ2-7, with D hard to call. CDR1 is SGHTA, CDR2 FQGTGA, per germline. CDR3 length: 16 residues. V dropped 4 bases and J dropped 4 bases, with 20 bases sitting between them. CDR3 DNA: TGTGCCAGCAGCTCTACCTTTACTAAACCAAATTACGAGCAGTACTTC. This sequence encodes CASSSTFTKPNYEQYF. Using reference TRBV7-3 and TRBJ2-7 for the parts outside the CDR3, the full variable domain is GAGVSQTPSNKVTEKGKYVELRCDPISGHTALYWYRQSLGQGPEFLIYFQGTGAADDSGLPNDRFFAVRPEGSVSTLKIQRTERGDSAVYLCASSSTFTKPNYEQYFGPGTRLTVT.

The rearrangement uses TRBV7-9 and TRBJ1-2, with unresolved D. V was cut by 4 bases and J by 6 bases, with 15 bases left in between. Looked up from germline, CDR1 is SEHNR and CDR2 is FQNEAQ (reference sequence). The CDR3 sequence is 14 residues long. The CDR3 DNA reads as TGTGCCAGCAGCTCACCCTCATTTAGGGATGGCTACACCTTC. Protein: CASSSPSFRDGYTF.

The chain joins TRBV5-1 to TRBJ2-5; D is ambiguous. This CDR3 is 13 amino acids long. Germline lookup yields CDR1 SGHRS and CDR2 YFSETQ. Trimming took 3 bases from V and 2 from J, leaving 8 bases between them. The chain's CDR3 is CASSYRTQETQYF. As DNA, the CDR3 is TGCGCCAGCAGCTACCGAACTCAAGAGACCCAGTACTTC. Supplemented by reference TRBV5-1 and TRBJ2-5, the full variable domain reads KAGVTQTPRYLIKTRGQQVTLSCSPISGHRSVSWYQQTPGQGLQFLFEYFSETQRNKGNFPGRFSGRQFSNSRSEMNVSTLELGDSALYLCASSYRTQETQYFGPGTRLLVL.

The chain uses TRBV6-4 and TRBJ2-5; D remains unclear. CDR1 and CDR2 (germline): MRHNA, SNTAGT. Trimming cost V 6 bases and J 1 base, with 9 bases left between them. This CDR3 has 13 residues. The CDR3 nucleotides read TGTGCCAGCAGGTGGAGCCCCCAAGAGACCCAGTACTTC. This gives the protein CASRWSPQETQYF.

The chain carries TRBV6-1 and TRBJ2-7, with 7 bases matching TRBD2. The CDR3 contains 16 residues. Trimming took 1 base from V and 2 from J; bases not matched to a gene: 8. CDR1 and CDR2 (germline): MNHNS, SASEGT. The CDR3, as DNA: TGTGCCAGCAGTGAAGTGGTAGCGGGCCCAACCTACGAGCAGTACTTC. As protein: CASSEVVAGPTYEQYF.

This chain joins TRBV7-6 and TRBJ1-6, with a possible D match to TRBD1 (5 bases). With 1 base removed from V and 7 bases from J, the gap between germline ends came to 8 bases. Germline V lookup: CDR1 SGHVS, CDR2 FNYEAQ. The CDR3 consists of 14 residues. CDR3: CASSLGDLNSPLHF. CDR3 DNA: TGTGCCAGCAGCTTAGGGGACCTAAATTCACCCCTCCACTTT.

The CDR3 reads CASSQGTENTEAFF. The CDR3, as DNA: TGTGCCAGCTCTCAAGGGACAGAGAACACTGAAGCTTTCTTT. V is TRBV18 and J is TRBJ1-1, with 7 bases aligning to TRBD1. Per germline, CDR1 KGHSH and CDR2 LQKENI. The CDR3 covers 14 residues. V lost 6 bases and J lost 1; bases outside the gene matches: 5.

The chain carries TRBV7-2 and TRBJ2-5; the D gene is possibly TRBD1 (5 bases). V was clipped by 1 base and J by 3 bases, with 9 bases between them. This CDR3 contains 14 residues. Per germline, CDR1 SGHTA and CDR2 FQGNSA. The DNA of the CDR3 is TGTGCCAGCAGCTTAGACAGGCGCAAAGAGACCCAGTACTTC. It encodes CASSLDRRKETQYF.

The V and J genes are TRBV7-9 and TRBJ1-1, with D uncertain. This CDR3 has 15 amino acids. Germline assignment: CDR1 SEHNR and CDR2 FQNEAQ (reference sequence). Deletions cut 0 bases from V and 5 bases from J, with 13 bases between. The CDR3 region is CASSLASGRDTEAFF. CDR3 bases: TGTGCCAGCAGCTTAGCATCCGGTCGTGATACTGAAGCTTTCTTT.

This clone was picked up one time. V is TRBV28 and J is TRBJ2-5; weak D call: TRBD2 (6 bases). V lost 10 bases to trimming and J lost 4 bases, with 16 bases between them. In germline, CDR1 is MDHEN, CDR2 SYDVKM. This CDR3 has 13 amino acids. The CDR3 DNA is TGTGCCACTGGAGGCTTGGGAGGAGAGACCCAGTACTTC. It codes for CATGGLGGETQYF.

J is TRBJ1-2 and V is TRBV19, with 8 nucleotides matching TRBD1. This CDR3 has 16 amino acids. Germline V gene sequence: CDR1 LNHDA, CDR2 SQIVND (reference sequence). Trimming removed 4 bases from V and 4 bases from J; junction bases left unmatched: 11. The CDR3 spells CASSTPTGGIPYGYTF. CDR3 DNA: TGTGCCAGTAGTACCCCTACAGGGGGTATTCCCTATGGCTACACCTTC.

In this sample, this clone turned up a few times. The chain combines TRBV18 with TRBJ1-5; D remains unclear. The CDR3 is made up of 13 amino acids. Germline V gives CDR1 KGHSH, CDR2 LQKENI. V was shortened by 6 bases and J by 5 bases, with 11 bases between the two germline ends. CDR3 residues: CASSMGDDQPQHF. The CDR3 DNA reads as TGTGCCAGCTCCATGGGAGACGATCAGCCCCAGCATTTT.

A single count supports this clone. The chain employs TRBV30 and TRBJ2-7, with no clear D. Germline V gene sequence: CDR1 GTSNPN, CDR2 SVGIG (reference sequence). Trimming stripped 3 bases from V and 4 bases from J, with 7 bases between. This CDR3 is built from 11 residues. The CDR3: CAWREFYEQYF. CDR3 DNA sequence: TGTGCCTGGAGGGAGTTTTACGAGCAGTACTTC.

The chain couples TRBV18 to TRBJ1-2; D gene unclear. The germline gives CDR1 KGHSH, CDR2 LQKENI. The CDR3 is 14 amino acids. The V gene lost 3 bases and the J gene lost 4 bases, with 12 bases spanning the gap. CDR3: CASSPSEGGYGYTF. DNA of the CDR3: TGTGCCAGCTCACCGTCCGAAGGCGGCTATGGCTACACCTTC.

The V call is TRBV11-2, the J call TRBJ2-1; 7 bases are shared with TRBD2. V was clipped by 5 bases and J by 8 bases; unmatched bases: 15. The CDR3 sequence is 16 residues long. Germline loops: CDR1 SGHAT, CDR2 FQNNGV. CDR3: CASSPRTRGDLDEQFF. Here the CDR3 DNA reads TGTGCCAGCAGCCCGCGGACTAGAGGGGATCTAGATGAGCAGTTCTTC.

The chain couples TRBV29-1 to TRBJ2-1, with D perhaps TRBD1 (7 bases). Per germline, CDR1 SQVTM and CDR2 ANQGSEA. This CDR3 is built from 15 residues. Trimming took 6 bases from V and 4 from J, leaving 19 bases between them. The chain's CDR3 is CSVQTQGGNYNEQFF. The CDR3 DNA follows: TGCAGCGTGCAAACTCAGGGGGGAAATTACAATGAGCAGTTCTTC.

The rearrangement links TRBV2 to TRBJ2-7; 8 positions match TRBD1. CDR3 length: 17 residues. The germline V gene encodes CDR1 SNHLY and CDR2 FYNNEI. V lost 1 base and J lost 7; bases outside the gene matches: 15. CDR3: CASSEVWFGQGAEEQYF. CDR3 DNA: TGTGCCAGCAGTGAAGTCTGGTTCGGCCAGGGGGCCGAAGAGCAGTACTTC. Combining the CDR3 with reference TRBV2 and TRBJ2-7 gives the whole variable domain EPEVTQTPSHQVTQMGQEVILRCVPISNHLYFYWYRQILGQKVEFLVSFYNNEISEKSEIFDDQFSVERPDGSNFTLKIRSTKLEDSAMYFCASSEVWFGQGAEEQYFGPGTRLTVT.

This chain connects TRBV15 to TRBJ2-7; 10 nucleotides line up with TRBD1. Trimming removed 0 bases from V and 7 bases from J; junction bases left unmatched: 15. CDR3 size: 18 residues. Germline loops: CDR1 LNHNV, CDR2 YYDKDF (reference sequence). CDR3 region: CATSRDLVFGQGVREQYF. CDR3 nucleotides: TGTGCCACCAGCAGAGATTTGGTGTTCGGACAGGGGGTCCGGGAGCAGTACTTC.

This clone was detected only a few times. The rearrangement uses TRBV1 and TRBJ2-7; the table's D call, TRBD2, was not checked against the DNA. TRBV1 is annotated as a pseudogene. This CDR3 has 15 residues. CDR3 DNA sequence: TGCACCAGCAGCCACGGGACTAGCCGCAGCTACGAGCAGTACTTC. The encoded protein is CTSSHGTSRSYEQYF.

The chain joins TRBV6-5 to TRBJ1-1, with D uncertain. Trimming shortened V by 0 bases and J by 11 bases, and 16 bases separated the two germline ends. Germline CDR1 and CDR2: MNHEY and SVGAGI. The CDR3 runs to 14 residues. The CDR3 region is CASSYSKEAPEAFF. CDR3 nucleotide sequence: TGTGCCAGCAGTTACTCGAAAGAGGCCCCCGAGGCTTTCTTT.

The gene calls are TRBV29-1 and TRBJ2-1; 9 bases agree with TRBD2. The length of the CDR3 is 14 residues. J was trimmed by 7 bases and V by 5 bases; bases with no gene match: 9. The germline V gene has CDR1 SQVTM and CDR2 ANQGSEA. The CDR3 protein is CSVQPGLAVNEQFF. The DNA for the CDR3 is TGCAGCGTTCAGCCGGGACTAGCCGTAAATGAGCAGTTCTTC.